The sequence of this TCR beta chain was determined in a study of T cell responses to AZD1222 COVID-19 vaccine. As for the study in general: Samples with a second dose at about 4 or about 12 weeks were pooled together.

Measured with immunoSEQ multiplex PCR; TCRdb has only the in-frame clones, and not every one. The sample consists of 150,000 or so clones, 90% of them appearing once. CDR3 length equals 16 residues. Between the trimmed V and J ends, which lost 4 bases and 6 bases, there was a span of 18 bases. Germline CDR1 reads LGHNA; CDR2 reads YNFKEQ. The chain uses TRBV4-2 and TRBJ2-2; D remains ambiguous. The TCR comes from an adult in good health. The material was peripheral blood, obtained on day 0 of AZD1222 vaccination. The CDR3 DNA is TGTGCCAGCAGCCTATCAGTTGGGGTTGCTGCCGGGGAGCTGTTTTTT. It is translated as CASSLSVGVAAGELFF.